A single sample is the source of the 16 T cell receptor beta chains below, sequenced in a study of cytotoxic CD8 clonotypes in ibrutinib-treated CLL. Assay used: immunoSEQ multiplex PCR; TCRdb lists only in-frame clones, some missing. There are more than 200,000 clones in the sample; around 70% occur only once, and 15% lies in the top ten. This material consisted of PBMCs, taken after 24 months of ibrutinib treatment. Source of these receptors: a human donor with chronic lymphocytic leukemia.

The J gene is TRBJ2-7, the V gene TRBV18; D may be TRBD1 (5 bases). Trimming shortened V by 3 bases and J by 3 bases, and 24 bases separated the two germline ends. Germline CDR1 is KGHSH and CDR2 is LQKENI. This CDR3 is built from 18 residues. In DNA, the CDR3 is TGTGCCAGCTCACCCTCCTGGGGCCGATTAAGAAAGGACTACGAGCAGTACTTC. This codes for CASSPSWGRLRKDYEQYF.

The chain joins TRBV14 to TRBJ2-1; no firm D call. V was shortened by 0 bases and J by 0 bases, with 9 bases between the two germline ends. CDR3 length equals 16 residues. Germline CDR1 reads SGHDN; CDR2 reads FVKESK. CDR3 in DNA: TGTGCCAGCAGCCAAGAGTCAGGATACTCCTACAATGAGCAGTTCTTC. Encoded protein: CASSQESGYSYNEQFF.

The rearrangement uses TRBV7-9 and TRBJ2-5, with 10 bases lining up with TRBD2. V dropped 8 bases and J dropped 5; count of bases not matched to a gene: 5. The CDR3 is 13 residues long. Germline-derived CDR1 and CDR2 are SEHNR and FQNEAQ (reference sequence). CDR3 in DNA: TGTGCCAGCCAGGGACTAGCGAGGGAGACCCAGTACTTC. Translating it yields CASQGLARETQYF.

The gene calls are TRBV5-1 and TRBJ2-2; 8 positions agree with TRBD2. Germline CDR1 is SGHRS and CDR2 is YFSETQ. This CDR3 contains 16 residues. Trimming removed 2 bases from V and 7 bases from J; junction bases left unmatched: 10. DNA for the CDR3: TGCGCCAGCAGCTTCTCGGCGAGCGGGAGTGTCGGGGAGCTGTTTTTT. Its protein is CASSFSASGSVGELFF.

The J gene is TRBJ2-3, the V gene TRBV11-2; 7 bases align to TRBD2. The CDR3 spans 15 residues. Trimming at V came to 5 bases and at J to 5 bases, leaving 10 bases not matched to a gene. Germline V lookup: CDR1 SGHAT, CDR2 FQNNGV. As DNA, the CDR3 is TGTGCCAGCAGCCCGAGACTAGCTGGAATAGATACGCAGTATTTT. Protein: CASSPRLAGIDTQYF.

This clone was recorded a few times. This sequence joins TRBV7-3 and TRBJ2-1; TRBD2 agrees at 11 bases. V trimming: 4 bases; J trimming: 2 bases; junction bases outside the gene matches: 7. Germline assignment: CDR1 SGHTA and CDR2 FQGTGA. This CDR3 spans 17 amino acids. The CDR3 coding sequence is TGTGCCAGCAGCTCTTCTGGACTAGCGGGCACCTACAATGAGCAGTTCTTC. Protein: CASSSSGLAGTYNEQFF.

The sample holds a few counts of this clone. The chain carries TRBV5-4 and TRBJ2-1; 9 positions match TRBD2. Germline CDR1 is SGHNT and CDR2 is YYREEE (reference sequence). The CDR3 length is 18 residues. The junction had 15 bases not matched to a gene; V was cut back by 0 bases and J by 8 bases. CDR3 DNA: TGTGCCAGCAGCTTGGCCGTGATGGGTGCGGGAGGGTCCCATGAGCAGTTCTTC. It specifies CASSLAVMGAGGSHEQFF.

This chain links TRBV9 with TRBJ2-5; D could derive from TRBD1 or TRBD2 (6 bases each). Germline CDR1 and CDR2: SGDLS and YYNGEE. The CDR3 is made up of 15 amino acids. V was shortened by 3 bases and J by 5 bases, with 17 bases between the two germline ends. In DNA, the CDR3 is TGTGCCAGCAGCGGAGAAGGTGGGGGGCGGGAGACCCAGTACTTC. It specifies CASSGEGGGRETQYF.

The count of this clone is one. DNA for the CDR3: TGTGCCAGCAGTTACGGGCAGGGGAACTATGGCTACACCTTC. It yields the protein CASSYGQGNYGYTF. V and J are TRBV6-6 and TRBJ1-2; D may be TRBD1 (6 bases). Per the germline V gene, CDR1 is MNHNY and CDR2 is SVGAGI (reference sequence). Between the trimmed V and J ends, which lost 2 bases and 2 bases, there was a span of 9 bases. This CDR3 has 14 residues.

DNA of the CDR3: TGCGCCAGCAGCGTGGGACTAGCGGGTGGTCCCAGCTCCTACAATGAGCAGTTCTTC. This encodes CASSVGLAGGPSSYNEQFF. The chain is built from TRBV5-1 and TRBJ2-1; 12 nucleotides agree with TRBD2. Germline CDR1 reads SGHRS; CDR2 reads YFSETQ. The CDR3 is 19 residues long. The V and J ends lost 4 bases and 0 bases, in that order; junction bases with no gene match: 11. Full variable domain (rest looked up from reference TRBV5-1 and TRBJ2-1): KAGVTQTPRYLIKTRGQQVTLSCSPISGHRSVSWYQQTPGQGLQFLFEYFSETQRNKGNFPGRFSGRQFSNSRSEMNVSTLELGDSALYLCASSVGLAGGPSSYNEQFFGPGTRLTVL.

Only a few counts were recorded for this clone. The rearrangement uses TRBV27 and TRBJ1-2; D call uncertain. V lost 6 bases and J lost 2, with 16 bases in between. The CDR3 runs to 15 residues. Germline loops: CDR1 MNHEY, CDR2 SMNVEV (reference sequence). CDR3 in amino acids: CASSPNGPLNYGYTF. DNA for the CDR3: TGTGCCAGCAGCCCGAACGGCCCCTTAAACTATGGCTACACCTTC.

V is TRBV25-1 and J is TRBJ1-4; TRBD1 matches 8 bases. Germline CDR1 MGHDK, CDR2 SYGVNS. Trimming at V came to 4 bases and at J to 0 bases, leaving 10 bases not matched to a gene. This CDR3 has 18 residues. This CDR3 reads CASSVIQGDKATNEKLFF. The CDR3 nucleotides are TGTGCCAGCAGTGTAATACAGGGGGATAAGGCAACTAATGAAAAACTGTTTTTT.

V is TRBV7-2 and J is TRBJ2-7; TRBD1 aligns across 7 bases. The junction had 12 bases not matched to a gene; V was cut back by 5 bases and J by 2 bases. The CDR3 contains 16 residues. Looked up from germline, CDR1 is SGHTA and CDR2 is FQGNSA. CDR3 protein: CASSQGTADTPYEQYF. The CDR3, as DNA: TGTGCCAGCAGCCAAGGGACAGCCGACACCCCCTACGAGCAGTACTTC.

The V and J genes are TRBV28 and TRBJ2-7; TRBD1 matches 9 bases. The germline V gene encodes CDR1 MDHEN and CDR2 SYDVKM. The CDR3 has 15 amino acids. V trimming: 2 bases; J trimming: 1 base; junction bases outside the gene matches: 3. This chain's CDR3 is CASSLPGQGSYEQYF. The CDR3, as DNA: TGTGCCAGCAGTTTACCGGGACAGGGATCCTACGAGCAGTACTTC. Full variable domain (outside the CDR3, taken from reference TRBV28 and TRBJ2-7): DVKVTQSSRYLVKRTGEKVFLECVQDMDHENMFWYRQDPGLGLRLIYFSYDVKMKEKGDIPEGYSVSREKKERFSLILESASTNQTSMYLCASSLPGQGSYEQYFGPGTRLTVT.

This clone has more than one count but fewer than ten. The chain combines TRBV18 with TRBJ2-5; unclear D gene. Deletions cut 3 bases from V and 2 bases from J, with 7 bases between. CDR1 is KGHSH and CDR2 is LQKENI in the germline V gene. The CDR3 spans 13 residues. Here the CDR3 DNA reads TGTGCCAGCTCACCTCTCCGGCAAGAGACCCAGTACTTC. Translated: CASSPLRQETQYF. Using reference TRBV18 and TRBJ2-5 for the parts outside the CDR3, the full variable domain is NAGVMQNPRHLVRRRGQEARLRCSPMKGHSHVYWYRQLPEEGLKFMVYLQKENIIDESGMPKERFSAEFPKEGPSILRIQQVVRGDSAAYFCASSPLRQETQYFGPGTRLLVL.

Here the CDR3 DNA reads TGTGCCAGCAGGTCGACAGGCTCCTACGAGCAGTACTTC. Protein: CASRSTGSYEQYF. V usage is TRBV6-5 and J usage is TRBJ2-7, with D possibly being TRBD1 (6 bases). This CDR3 is built from 13 residues. Per the germline V gene, CDR1 is MNHEY and CDR2 is SVGAGI. Trimming shortened V by 6 bases and J by 0 bases, and 9 bases separated the two germline ends.